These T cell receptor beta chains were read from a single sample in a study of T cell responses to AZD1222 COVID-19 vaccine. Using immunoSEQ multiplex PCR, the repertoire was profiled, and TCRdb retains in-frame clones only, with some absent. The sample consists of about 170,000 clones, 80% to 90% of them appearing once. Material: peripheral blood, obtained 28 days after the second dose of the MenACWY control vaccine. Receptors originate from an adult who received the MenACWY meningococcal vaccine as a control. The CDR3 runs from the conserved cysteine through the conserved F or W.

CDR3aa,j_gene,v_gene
CASSPQIFGWNSGNTIYF,TRBJ1-3,TRBV9
CASSPNPNYGYTF,TRBJ1-2,TRBV27
CASSTSESYEQYF,TRBJ2-7,TRBV6-5
CASSLMGGESQPQHF,TRBJ1-5,TRBV28
CAIRTGSYDEQFF,TRBJ2-1,TRBV10-3
CASSLGDSQETQYF,TRBJ2-5,TRBV7-2
CASSFPSYGYTF,TRBJ1-2,TRBV5-6
CASSPLQGSTDTQYF,TRBJ2-3,TRBV5-6
CASVPALFFEKLFF,TRBJ1-4,TRBV2
CASSELKTIIMNTEAFF,TRBJ1-1,TRBV6-1
CASSSGGDIHTEAFF,TRBJ1-1,TRBV5-4